Listed below are T cell receptor beta chains from one sample, sequenced in a study of T cell changes during pregnancy in multiple sclerosis. Generated by immunoSEQ multiplex PCR, the TCRdb table keeps only in-frame clones and is missing some. The sample yields about 45,000 clones, more than 80% seen once. The sequencing here drew on CD4+ T cells from peripheral blood mononuclear cells, taken before pregnancy. These receptor sequences come from a female donor with multiple sclerosis, enrolled in a pregnancy study. CDR3s include the opening cysteine and the closing phenylalanine or tryptophan. The order of the fields is clone size, D gene, V gene, CDR3 length, J gene, CDR3 protein, CDR3 DNA. The D gene is left open where the match is weak. Size is omitted from some rows. Given values are once, few, many or a class for expanded clones.

>-|TRBD2|TRBV7-8|16|TRBJ2-2
CASSFPSGGNTGELFF
TGTGCCAGCAGCTTCCCCAGCGGGGGGAACACCGGGGAGCTGTTTTTT
>-|TRBD2|TRBV19|16|TRBJ2-3
CASRKLAGALTDTQYF
TGTGCCAGTAGGAAACTAGCGGGGGCCCTCACAGATACGCAGTATTTT
>-|TRBD1|TRBV7-2|17|TRBJ2-7
CASSLATTGGMAYEQYF
TGTGCCAGCAGCTTAGCGACCACAGGGGGCATGGCCTACGAGCAGTACTTC
>-|TRBD2|TRBV5-4|14|TRBJ2-5
CASSRASGLETQYF
TGTGCCAGCAGCAGGGCTAGCGGCCTAGAGACCCAGTACTTC
>-|-|TRBV6-4|13|TRBJ2-3
CASSAELRDTQYF
TGTGCCAGCAGTGCCGAACTGAGGGATACGCAGTATTTT
>-|TRBD2|TRBV5-1|15|TRBJ2-4
CASSSGGPAKNIQYF
TGCGCCAGCAGCAGCGGGGGGCCTGCCAAAAACATTCAGTACTTC
>-|TRBD1|TRBV5-4|15|TRBJ1-1
CASSFPGTGNTEAFF
TGTGCCAGCAGCTTTCCCGGGACAGGGAACACTGAAGCTTTCTTT
>-|-|TRBV4-3|17|TRBJ2-2
CASSQVGAGVGTGELFF
TGCGCCAGCAGCCAAGTCGGGGCAGGGGTGGGCACCGGGGAGCTGTTTTTT
>-|-|TRBV11-2|16|TRBJ2-2
CASRIPARGNTGELFF
TGTGCCAGCAGAATCCCCGCTAGGGGGAACACCGGGGAGCTGTTTTTT
>-|TRBD2|TRBV6-1|15|TRBJ2-7
CASSEAASGIFEQYF
TGTGCCAGCAGTGAAGCAGCTAGCGGGATTTTCGAGCAGTACTTC
>once|TRBD1|TRBV5-4|14|TRBJ2-7
CASSLEQGPHEQYF
TGTGCCAGCAGCTTGGAACAGGGGCCCCACGAGCAGTACTTC
>-|-|TRBV6-5|14|TRBJ2-5
CASSLWDTKETQYF
TGTGCCAGCAGCCTATGGGACACTAAAGAGACCCAGTACTTC
>-|-|TRBV6-1|13|TRBJ2-5
CASSEPGRETQYF
TGTGCCAGCAGTGAACCTGGGAGAGAGACCCAGTACTTC
>-|TRBD1|TRBV9|15|TRBJ1-6
CASSVGGGMYSPLHF
TGTGCCAGCAGCGTAGGAGGGGGCATGTATTCACCCCTCCACTTT
>-|-|TRBV30|13|TRBJ1-2
CAWSPSSPYGYTF
TGTGCCTGGAGTCCCAGTTCCCCCTATGGCTACACCTTC
>-|TRBD2|TRBV19|15|TRBJ2-3
CASSETSGIADTQYF
TGTGCCAGTAGCGAAACTAGCGGGATAGCAGATACGCAGTATTTT
>-|-|TRBV6-5|15|TRBJ1-2
CASSLYSGGNYGYTF
TGTGCCAGCAGTCTCTACAGTGGGGGCAACTATGGCTACACCTTC
>few|-|TRBV2|15|TRBJ1-6
CASSGGRQGGSPLHF
TGTGCCAGCAGTGGGGGTAGGCAGGGCGGCTCACCCCTCCACTTT